The sequence of this T cell receptor beta chain was determined in a study of CD8 T cells in Susac syndrome. Looking at the study overall: More than 5 sequenced Susac syndrome patients had clinically active disease, while 8 or 9 were in remission.

Each Susac syndrome patient had definite or probable disease by recently defined criteria. The germline V and J ends were trimmed by 3 bases and 3 bases, with 13 bases remaining between them. The CDR3 runs to 16 residues. CDR1 is KGHDR, CDR2 SFDVKD, per germline. Reverse transcription of about 0.5 to 1 ug RNA used random hexamers. The method of amplification for TCR beta CDR3 was immunoSEQ multiplex PCR, covering 54 Vbeta and 13 Jbeta. MiXCR was run by TCRdb on the immunoSEQ multiplex PCR reads, yielding one entry per CDR3 protein. This sample has around 170,000 distinct CDR3 sequences, with around 95% found just once.

Specimen: CD4+ T cells from PBMCs. V usage is TRBV24-1 and J usage is TRBJ2-2; D remains unclear. This sequence was found in a human donor with Susac syndrome. The CDR3 is CATSDGPGRYTGELFF. The CDR3 nucleotides are TGTGCCACCAGTGATGGGCCGGGTCGGTACACCGGGGAGCTGTTTTTT.